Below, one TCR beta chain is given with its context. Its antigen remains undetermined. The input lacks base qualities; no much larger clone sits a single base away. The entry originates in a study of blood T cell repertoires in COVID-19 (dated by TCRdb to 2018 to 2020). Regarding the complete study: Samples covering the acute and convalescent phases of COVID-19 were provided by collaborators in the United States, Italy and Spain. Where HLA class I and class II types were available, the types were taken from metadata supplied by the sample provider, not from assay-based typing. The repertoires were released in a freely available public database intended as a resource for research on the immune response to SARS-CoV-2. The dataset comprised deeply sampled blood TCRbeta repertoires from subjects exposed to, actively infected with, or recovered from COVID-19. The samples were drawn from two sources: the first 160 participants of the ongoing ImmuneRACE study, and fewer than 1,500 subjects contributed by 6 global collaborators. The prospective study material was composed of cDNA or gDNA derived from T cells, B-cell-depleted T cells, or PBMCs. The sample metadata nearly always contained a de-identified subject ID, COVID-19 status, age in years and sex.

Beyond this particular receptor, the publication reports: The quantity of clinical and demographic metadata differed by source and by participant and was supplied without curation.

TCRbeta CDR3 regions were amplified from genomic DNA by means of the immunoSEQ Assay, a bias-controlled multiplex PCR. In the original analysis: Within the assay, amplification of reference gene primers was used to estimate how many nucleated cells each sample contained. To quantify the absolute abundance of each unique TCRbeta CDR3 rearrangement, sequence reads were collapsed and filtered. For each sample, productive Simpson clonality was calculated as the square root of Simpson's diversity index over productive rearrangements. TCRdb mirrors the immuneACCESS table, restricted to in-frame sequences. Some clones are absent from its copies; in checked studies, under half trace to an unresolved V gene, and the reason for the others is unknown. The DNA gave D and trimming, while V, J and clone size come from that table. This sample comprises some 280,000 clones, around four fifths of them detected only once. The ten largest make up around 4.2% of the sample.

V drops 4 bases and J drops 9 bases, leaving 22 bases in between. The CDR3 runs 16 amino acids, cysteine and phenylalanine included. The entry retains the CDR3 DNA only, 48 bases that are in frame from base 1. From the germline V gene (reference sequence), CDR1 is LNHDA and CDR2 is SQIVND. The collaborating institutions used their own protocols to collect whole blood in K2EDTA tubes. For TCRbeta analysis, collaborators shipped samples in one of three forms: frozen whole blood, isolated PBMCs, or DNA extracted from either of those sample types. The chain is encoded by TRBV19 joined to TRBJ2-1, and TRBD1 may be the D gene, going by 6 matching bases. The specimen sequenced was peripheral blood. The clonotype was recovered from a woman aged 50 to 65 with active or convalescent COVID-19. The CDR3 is CASSNQGRIGAREQFF. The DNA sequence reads TGTGCCAGTAGTAACCAGGGGCGAATTGGAGCGCGTGAGCAGTTCTTC.